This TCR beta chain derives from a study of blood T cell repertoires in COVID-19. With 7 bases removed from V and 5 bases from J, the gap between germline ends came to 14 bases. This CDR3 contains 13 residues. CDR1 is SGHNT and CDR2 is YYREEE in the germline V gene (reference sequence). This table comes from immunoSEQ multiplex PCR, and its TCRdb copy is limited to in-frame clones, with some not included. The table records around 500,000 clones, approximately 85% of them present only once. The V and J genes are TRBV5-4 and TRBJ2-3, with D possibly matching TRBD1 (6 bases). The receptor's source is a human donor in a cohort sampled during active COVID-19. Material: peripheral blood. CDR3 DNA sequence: TGTGCCAGCGCCCCAGGGGTTAGAGATACGCAGTATTTT. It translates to CASAPGVRDTQYF. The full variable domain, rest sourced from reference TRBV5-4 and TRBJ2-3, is ETGVTQSPTHLIKTRGQQVTLRCSSQSGHNTVSWYQQALGQGPQFIFQYYREEENGRGNFPPRFSGLQFPNYSSELNVNALELDDSALYLCASAPGVRDTQYFGPGTRLTVL.